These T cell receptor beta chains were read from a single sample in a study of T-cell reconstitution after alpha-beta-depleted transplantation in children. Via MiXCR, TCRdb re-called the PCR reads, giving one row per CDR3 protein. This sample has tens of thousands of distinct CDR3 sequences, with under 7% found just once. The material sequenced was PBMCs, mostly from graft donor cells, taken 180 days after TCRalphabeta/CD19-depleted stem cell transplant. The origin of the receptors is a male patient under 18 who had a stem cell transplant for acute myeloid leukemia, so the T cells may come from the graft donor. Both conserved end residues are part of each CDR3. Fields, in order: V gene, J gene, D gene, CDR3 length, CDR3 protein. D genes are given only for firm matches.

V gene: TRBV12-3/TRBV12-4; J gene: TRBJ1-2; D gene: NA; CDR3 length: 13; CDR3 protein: CASSLVRDQGYTF
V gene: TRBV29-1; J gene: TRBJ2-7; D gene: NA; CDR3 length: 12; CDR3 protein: CSYLRGPYEQYF
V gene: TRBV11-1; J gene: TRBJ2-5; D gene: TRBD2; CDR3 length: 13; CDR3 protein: CASSLSGRETQYF
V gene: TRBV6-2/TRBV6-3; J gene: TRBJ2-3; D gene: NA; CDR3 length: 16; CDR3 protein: CASHRRGPGPTDTQYF
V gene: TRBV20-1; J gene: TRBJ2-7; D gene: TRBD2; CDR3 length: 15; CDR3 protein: CSAGASGVPFGEQYF
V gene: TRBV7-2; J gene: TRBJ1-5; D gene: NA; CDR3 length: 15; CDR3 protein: CASSLEGTFDQPQHF
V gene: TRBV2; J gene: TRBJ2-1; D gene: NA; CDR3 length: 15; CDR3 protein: CASRPPGPRLNEQFF
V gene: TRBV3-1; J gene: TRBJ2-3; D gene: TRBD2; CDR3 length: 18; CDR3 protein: CASTLRTSGTTSTDTQYF
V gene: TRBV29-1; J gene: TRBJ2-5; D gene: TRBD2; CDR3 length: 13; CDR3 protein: CSVVEGTKRAQYF
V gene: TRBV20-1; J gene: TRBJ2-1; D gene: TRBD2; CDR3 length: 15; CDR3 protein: CSAIETSGRDSEQFF
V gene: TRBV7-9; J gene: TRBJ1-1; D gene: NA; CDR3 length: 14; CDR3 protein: CASSRVSAGTEAFF
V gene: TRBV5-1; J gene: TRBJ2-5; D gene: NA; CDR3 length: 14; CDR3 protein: CASSLAAGQETQYF
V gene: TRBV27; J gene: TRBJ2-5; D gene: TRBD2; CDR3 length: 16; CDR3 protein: CASSPWRGGIQETQYF
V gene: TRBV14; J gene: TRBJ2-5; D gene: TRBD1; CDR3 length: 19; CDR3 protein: CASSQDPSRDRGGGETQYF
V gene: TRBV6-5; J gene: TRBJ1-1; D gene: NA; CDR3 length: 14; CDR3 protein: CASAPQGGWTEAFF
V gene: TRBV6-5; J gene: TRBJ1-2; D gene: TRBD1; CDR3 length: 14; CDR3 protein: CASSAGTGSKGYTF
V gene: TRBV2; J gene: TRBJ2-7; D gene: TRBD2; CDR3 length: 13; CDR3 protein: CASGYSSGGEQYF
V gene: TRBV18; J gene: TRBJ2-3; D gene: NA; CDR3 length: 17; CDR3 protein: CASSPPEPVGVLDTQYF
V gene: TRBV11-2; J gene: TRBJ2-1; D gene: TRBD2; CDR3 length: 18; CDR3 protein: CASSLGLAGGYSYNEQFF
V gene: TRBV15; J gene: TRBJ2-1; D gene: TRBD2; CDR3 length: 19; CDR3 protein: CATSRLGNLGLPHHNEQFF
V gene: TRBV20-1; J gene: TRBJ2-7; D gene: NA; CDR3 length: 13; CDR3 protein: CSAIRDIVYEQYF
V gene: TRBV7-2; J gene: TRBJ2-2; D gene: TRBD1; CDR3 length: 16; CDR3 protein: CASSRDRAGNTGELFF
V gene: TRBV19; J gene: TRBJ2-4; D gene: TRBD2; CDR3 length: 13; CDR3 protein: CASQGRDKNIQYF
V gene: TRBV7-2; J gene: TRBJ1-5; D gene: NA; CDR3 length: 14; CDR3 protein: CASSQERLNQPQHF
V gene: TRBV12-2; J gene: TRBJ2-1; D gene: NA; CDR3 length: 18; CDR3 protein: CASRSSHPGLNLPHEQFF